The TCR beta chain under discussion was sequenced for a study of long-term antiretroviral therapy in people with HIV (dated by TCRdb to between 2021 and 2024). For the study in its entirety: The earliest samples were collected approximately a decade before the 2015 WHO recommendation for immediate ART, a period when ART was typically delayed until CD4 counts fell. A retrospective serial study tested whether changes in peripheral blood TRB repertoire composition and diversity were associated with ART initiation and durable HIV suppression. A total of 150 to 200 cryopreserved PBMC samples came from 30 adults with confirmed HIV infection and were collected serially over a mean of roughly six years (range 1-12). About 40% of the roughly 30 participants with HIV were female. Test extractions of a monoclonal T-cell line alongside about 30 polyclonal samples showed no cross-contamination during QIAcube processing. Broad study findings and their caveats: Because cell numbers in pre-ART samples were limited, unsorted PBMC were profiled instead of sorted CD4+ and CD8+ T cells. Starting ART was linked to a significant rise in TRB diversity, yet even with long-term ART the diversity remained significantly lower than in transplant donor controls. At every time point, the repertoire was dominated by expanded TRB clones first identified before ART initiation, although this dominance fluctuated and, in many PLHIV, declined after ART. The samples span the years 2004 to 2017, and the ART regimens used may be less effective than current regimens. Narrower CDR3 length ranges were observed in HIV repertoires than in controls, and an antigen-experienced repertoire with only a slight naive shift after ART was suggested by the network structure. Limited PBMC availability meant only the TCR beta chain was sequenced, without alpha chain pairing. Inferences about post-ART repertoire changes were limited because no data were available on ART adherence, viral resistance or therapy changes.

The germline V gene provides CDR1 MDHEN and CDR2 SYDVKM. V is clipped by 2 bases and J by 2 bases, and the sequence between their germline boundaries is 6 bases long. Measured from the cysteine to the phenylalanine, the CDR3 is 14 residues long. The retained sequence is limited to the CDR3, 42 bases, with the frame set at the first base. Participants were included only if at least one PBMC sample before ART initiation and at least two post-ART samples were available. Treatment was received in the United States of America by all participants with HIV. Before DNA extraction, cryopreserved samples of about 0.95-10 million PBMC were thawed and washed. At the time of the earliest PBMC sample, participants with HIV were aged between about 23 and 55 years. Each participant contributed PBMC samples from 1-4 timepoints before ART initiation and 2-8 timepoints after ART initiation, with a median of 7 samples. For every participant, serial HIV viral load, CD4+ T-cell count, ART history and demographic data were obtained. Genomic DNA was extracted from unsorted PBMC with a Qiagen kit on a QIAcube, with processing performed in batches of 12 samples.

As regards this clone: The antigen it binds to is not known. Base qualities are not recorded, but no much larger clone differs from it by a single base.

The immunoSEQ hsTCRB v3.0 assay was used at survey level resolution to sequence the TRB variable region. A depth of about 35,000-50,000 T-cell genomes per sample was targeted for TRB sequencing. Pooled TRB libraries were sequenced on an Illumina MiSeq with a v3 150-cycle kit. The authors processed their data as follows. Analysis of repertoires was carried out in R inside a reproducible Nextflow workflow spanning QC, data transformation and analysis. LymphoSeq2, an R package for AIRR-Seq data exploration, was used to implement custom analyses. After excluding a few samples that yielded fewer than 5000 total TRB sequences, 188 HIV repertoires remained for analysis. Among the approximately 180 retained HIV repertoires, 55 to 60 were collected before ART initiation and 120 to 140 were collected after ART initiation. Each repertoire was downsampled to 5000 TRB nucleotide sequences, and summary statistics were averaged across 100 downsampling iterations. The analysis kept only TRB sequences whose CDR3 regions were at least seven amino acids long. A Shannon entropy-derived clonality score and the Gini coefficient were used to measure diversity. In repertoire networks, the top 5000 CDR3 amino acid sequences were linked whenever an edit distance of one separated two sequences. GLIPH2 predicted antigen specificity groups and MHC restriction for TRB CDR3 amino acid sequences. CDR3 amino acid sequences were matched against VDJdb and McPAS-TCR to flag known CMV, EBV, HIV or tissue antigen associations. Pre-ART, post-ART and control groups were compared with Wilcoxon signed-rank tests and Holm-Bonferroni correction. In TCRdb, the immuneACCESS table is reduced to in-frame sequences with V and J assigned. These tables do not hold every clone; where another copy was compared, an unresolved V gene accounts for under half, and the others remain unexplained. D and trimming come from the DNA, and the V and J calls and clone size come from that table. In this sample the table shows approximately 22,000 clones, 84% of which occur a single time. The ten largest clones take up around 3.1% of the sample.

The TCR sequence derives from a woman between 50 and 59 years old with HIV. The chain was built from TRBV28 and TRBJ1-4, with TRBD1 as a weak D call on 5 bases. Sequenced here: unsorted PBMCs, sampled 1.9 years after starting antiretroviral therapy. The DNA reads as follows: TGTGCCAGCAGTTTAAGGGGTACTAATGAAAAACTGTTTTTT. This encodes CASSLRGTNEKLFF.